This T cell receptor (beta chain) comes out of a study of spatial heterogeneity in lung cancer. Study-wide context: Sequence detection consistently recorded a greater number of beta-chain than alpha-chain sequences.

Regarding time point: sample taken at primary tumor resection. The authors sequenced whole RNA from tumor, nontumor lung or frozen PBMC without sorting. The roughly 68 donors had untreated early-stage non-small cell lung cancer. The V gene lost 5 bases and the J gene lost 2 bases, with 22 bases spanning the gap. Germline CDR1 SEHNR, CDR2 FQNEAQ (reference sequence). CDR3 length: 18 residues. TCRdb reanalysed the 5' RACE reads using MiXCR and keeps one entry per CDR3 protein. This repertoire shows about 36,000 distinct CDR3 sequences, 5.2% found once; its top ten account for more than 25%. The rearrangement uses TRBV7-9 and TRBJ1-3; D possibly corresponds to TRBD1 (5 bases). The sequence was obtained from a female donor with early-stage non-small cell lung cancer. Specimen: PBMCs, collected at surgery. CDR3 amino acids: CASSPPGPGTGTGNTIYF. The CDR3 coding sequence is TGTGCCAGCAGCCCTCCGGGACCCGGGACGGGGACTGGAAACACCATATATTTT.